The entry that follows covers one TCR beta chain sequence. The sample comes from a study of control samples from healthy donors and cancer patients. Germline V gene sequence: CDR1 LNHDA, CDR2 SQIVND (reference sequence). This CDR3 contains 14 residues. Trimming removed 5 bases from V and 0 bases from J, with 7 bases in between. Clones were read by immunoSEQ multiplex PCR, and TCRdb kept only the in-frame ones, dropping some. The repertoire includes some 130,000 clones, 92% of them detected once, and 4.5% to 7% sits in the top ten. The sample taken for sequencing was blood. This TCR was recovered from a man aged 18 to 29 in good health. The V call is TRBV19, the J call TRBJ1-4; D is unresolved. Written as DNA, the CDR3 is TGTGCCAGTAGTGGAGTTGCAACTAATGAAAAACTGTTTTTT. Amino acid sequence: CASSGVATNEKLFF.